This T cell receptor (beta chain) was captured in a study of blood T cell repertoires in COVID-19. Study-level background: Acute and convalescent COVID-19 specimens originated in the United States, Italy and Spain. T cells, B-cell-depleted T cells, or PBMCs provided the cDNA or gDNA that served as material.

Authors' methods: Reference gene primer amplification gave nucleated cell count estimates. The data were produced by immunoSEQ multiplex PCR, yet TCRdb's version contains in-frame clones alone and is incomplete. V, J and clone size are taken as reported in that table, and D and trimming were inferred from the DNA itself. This sample has 100,000 or so clones, with around 87% found just once. Germline CDR1 reads SGHTS; CDR2 reads YDEGEE. Trimming pared 4 bases from V and 5 bases from J, leaving 15 bases between. The CDR3 is 15 amino acids. Sequencing input: peripheral blood. The chain links TRBV5-8 to TRBJ1-4; maybe TRBD1 (6 bases). The clonotype originates from a human donor in a cohort sampled during active COVID-19. CDR3 sequence reads: CASSRGGRRNEKLFF. CDR3 nucleotides: TGTGCCAGCAGCCGAGGGGGACGGAGGAATGAAAAACTGTTTTTT.